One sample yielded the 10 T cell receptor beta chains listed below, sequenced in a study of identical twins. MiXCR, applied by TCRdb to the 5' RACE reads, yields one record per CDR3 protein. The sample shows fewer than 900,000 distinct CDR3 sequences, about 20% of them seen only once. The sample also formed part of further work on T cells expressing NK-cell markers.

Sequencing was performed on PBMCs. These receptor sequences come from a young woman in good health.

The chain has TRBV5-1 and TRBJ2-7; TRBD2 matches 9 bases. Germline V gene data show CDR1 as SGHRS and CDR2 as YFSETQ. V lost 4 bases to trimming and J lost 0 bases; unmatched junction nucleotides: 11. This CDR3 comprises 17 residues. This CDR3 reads CASSPTLDSGSSYEQYF. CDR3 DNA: TGCGCCAGCAGCCCGACATTGGATAGCGGGAGCTCCTACGAGCAGTACTTC.

For the CDR3, the DNA is TGTGCCAGCAGCTTAAAAAGGCTAGCGGGAGGTCACGAGACCCAGTACTTC. Protein product: CASSLKRLAGGHETQYF. The chain combines TRBV7-6 with TRBJ2-5, with 11 bases identical to TRBD2. Trimming at V came to 2 bases and at J to 5 bases, leaving 10 bases not matched to a gene. Germline assignment: CDR1 SGHVS and CDR2 FNYEAQ. CDR3 size: 17 residues.

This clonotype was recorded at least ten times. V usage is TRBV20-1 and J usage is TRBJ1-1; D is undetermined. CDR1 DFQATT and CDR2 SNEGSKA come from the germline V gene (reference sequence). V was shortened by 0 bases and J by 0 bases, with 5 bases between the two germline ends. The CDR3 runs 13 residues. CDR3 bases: TGCAGTGCTAGAGATTCCGTGAACACTGAAGCTTTCTTT. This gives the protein CSARDSVNTEAFF.

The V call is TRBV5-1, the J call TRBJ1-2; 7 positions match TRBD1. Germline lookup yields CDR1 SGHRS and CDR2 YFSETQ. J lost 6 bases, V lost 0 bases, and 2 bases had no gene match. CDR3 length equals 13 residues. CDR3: CASSLAQGHGYTF. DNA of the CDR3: TGCGCCAGCAGCTTGGCACAGGGGCATGGCTACACCTTC.

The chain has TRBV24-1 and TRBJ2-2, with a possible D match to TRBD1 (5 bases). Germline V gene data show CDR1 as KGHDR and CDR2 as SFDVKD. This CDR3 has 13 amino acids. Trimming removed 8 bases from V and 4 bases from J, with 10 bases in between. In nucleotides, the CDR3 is TGTGCCACCACAGGGATAATCACCGGGGAGCTGTTTTTT. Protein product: CATTGIITGELFF.

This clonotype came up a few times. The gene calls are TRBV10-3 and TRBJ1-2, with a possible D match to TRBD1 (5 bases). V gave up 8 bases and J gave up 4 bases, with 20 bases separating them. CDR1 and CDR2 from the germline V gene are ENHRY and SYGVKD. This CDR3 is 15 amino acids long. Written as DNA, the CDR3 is TGTGCCATCCAAACAGAGGACACGCCGTCCTATGGCTACACCTTC. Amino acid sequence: CAIQTEDTPSYGYTF.

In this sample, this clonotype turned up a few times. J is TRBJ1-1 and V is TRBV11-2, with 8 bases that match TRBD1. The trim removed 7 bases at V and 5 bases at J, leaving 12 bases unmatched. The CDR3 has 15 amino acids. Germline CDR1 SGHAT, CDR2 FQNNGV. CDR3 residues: CASTRGRRQGTEAFF. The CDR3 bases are TGTGCCAGCACCCGAGGCCGTAGACAGGGGACTGAAGCTTTCTTT.

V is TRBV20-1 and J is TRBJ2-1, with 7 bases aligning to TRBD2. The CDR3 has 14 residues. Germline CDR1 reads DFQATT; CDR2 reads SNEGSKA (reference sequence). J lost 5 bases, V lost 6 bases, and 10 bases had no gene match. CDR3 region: CSAPGASGNNEQFF. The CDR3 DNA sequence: TGCAGTGCGCCCGGGGCTAGCGGAAACAATGAGCAGTTCTTC.

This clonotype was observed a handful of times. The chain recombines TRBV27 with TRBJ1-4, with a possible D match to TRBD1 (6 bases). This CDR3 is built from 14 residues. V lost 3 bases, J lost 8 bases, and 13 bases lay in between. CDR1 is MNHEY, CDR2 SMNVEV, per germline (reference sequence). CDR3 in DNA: TGTGCCAGCAGTTTGGGGGGGGGGCAGGAAAAACTGTTTTTT. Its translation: CASSLGGGQEKLFF.

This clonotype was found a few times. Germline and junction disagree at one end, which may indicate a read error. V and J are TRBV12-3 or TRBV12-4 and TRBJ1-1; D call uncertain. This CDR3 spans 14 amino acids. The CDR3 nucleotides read TGTGCCAGCAGTTCCCGGTGGGCGAACTCTGAAGCTTTCTTT. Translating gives CASSSRWANSEAFF.